The TCR beta chain described here comes from a study of blood T cell repertoires in COVID-19. Across the study: The origin of the acute and convalescent COVID-19 samples was the United States, Italy and Spain. The analysed material was cDNA or gDNA that came from T cells, B-cell-depleted T cells, or PBMCs.

Authors' processing steps: Amplification of reference gene primers provided the estimated nucleated cell counts. Sequencing was performed with immunoSEQ multiplex PCR; in TCRdb, only in-frame clones are kept and a portion is missing. The V and J calls and clone size are taken from that table; D and trimming were inferred from the DNA. The sample includes approximately 220,000 clones, over 75% of them seen just once. The V end was cut by 2 bases, the J end by 8 bases, with 15 bases between. The CDR3 contains 15 residues. From germline, CDR1 is MRHNA and CDR2 SNTAGT. V is TRBV6-4 and J is TRBJ1-4, with D maybe TRBD1 (5 bases). The TCR comes from a woman over 75 with acute or convalescent COVID-19. Sequencing was performed on peripheral blood. Written as DNA, the CDR3 is TGTGCCAGCAGTGACGTGATAGGGGCGAGGGAAAAACTGTTTTTT. Translated: CASSDVIGAREKLFF.